Below are 27 T cell receptor beta chains sequenced from a single sample in a study of cytomegalovirus exposure and HLA in healthy donors. The PCR used 60 Vbeta and 13 Jbeta primers. Generated by immunoSEQ multiplex PCR, the TCRdb table keeps only in-frame clones and is missing some. In the table there are under 200,000 clones, 84% of which are singletons. What was sequenced was PBMCs. These receptors were collected from a man aged 25 to 40 in good health and CMV-seronegative.

The rearrangement links TRBV9 to TRBJ2-3, with D possibly matching TRBD2 (6 bases). V dropped 2 bases and J dropped 1 base, with 11 bases sitting between them. The CDR3 spans 15 residues. From germline, CDR1 is SGDLS and CDR2 YYNGEE. The CDR3 DNA reads TGTGCCAGCAGCGTCATGGCGGGACGCACAGATACGCAGTATTTT. Amino acid sequence: CASSVMAGRTDTQYF. The full variable domain, rest sourced from reference TRBV9 and TRBJ2-3, is DSGVTQTPKHLITATGQRVTLRCSPRSGDLSVYWYQQSLDQGLQFLIQYYNGEERAKGNILERFSAQQFPDLHSELNLSSLELGDSALYFCASSVMAGRTDTQYFGPGTRLTVL.

The chain carries TRBV15 and TRBJ2-7; 7 nucleotides agree with TRBD1. The junction had 3 bases not matched to a gene; V was cut back by 1 base and J by 3 bases. There are 14 residues in the CDR3. Germline lookup yields CDR1 LNHNV and CDR2 YYDKDF (reference sequence). The CDR3 DNA sequence: TGTGCCACCAGCAGAGGACAGGGAGTCTACGAGCAGTACTTC. This encodes CATSRGQGVYEQYF.

This clone came up a few times. The V call is TRBV28, the J call TRBJ2-2; 9 bases are a match to TRBD2. The CDR3 totals 18 residues. CDR1 and CDR2 (germline): MDHEN, SYDVKM. Trimming cost V 2 bases and J 0 bases; bases outside gene matches: 7. CDR3 sequence: CASSLGLAGKSNTGELFF. As DNA, the CDR3 is TGTGCCAGCAGTTTAGGCCTAGCGGGGAAATCGAACACCGGGGAGCTGTTTTTT.

The chain uses TRBV7-8 and TRBJ1-4; possibly TRBD1 for D (6 bases). The CDR3 sequence is 15 residues long. Germline V lookup: CDR1 SGHVS, CDR2 FQNEAQ. V lost 1 base to trimming and J lost 6 bases, with 12 bases between them. The DNA of the CDR3 is TGTGCCAGCAGCTTAGGGGGGCGACCCTATGAAAAACTGTTTTTT. Translation gives CASSLGGRPYEKLFF.

The CDR3 protein is CASQLGGTQYF. In DNA form, the CDR3 reads TGTGCCAGCCAACTCGGAGGGACCCAGTACTTC. The J gene is TRBJ2-5, the V gene TRBV6-6, with D possibly TRBD2 on 5 matching bases. With 8 bases removed from V and 7 bases from J, the gap between germline ends came to 11 bases. CDR1 and CDR2 (germline): MNHNY, SVGAGI (reference sequence). The CDR3 extends over 11 amino acids.

This clone was seen just once. The V and J genes are TRBV7-2 and TRBJ1-1; D is possibly TRBD1 (6 bases). Germline lookup yields CDR1 SGHTA and CDR2 FQGNSA. The V and J ends lost 7 bases and 7 bases respectively, with 19 bases between them. The CDR3 length is 14 residues. CDR3 loop: CASNRDTPWGEAFF. The DNA of the CDR3 is TGTGCCAGCAACAGGGACACCCCCTGGGGTGAAGCTTTCTTT. The full variable domain, rest sourced from reference TRBV7-2 and TRBJ1-1, is GAGVSQSPSNKVTEKGKDVELRCDPISGHTALYWYRQSLGQGLEFLIYFQGNSAPDKSGLPSDRFSAERTGGSVSTLTIQRTQQEDSAVYLCASNRDTPWGEAFFGQGTRLTVV.

The rearrangement joins TRBV5-1 to TRBJ1-1; tentatively, D is TRBD1 (5 bases). Germline CDR1 reads SGHRS; CDR2 reads YFSETQ. The V end lost 2 bases, the J end lost 7 bases, and 9 bases lay between the germline ends. The CDR3 sequence is 12 residues long. The CDR3 here is CASSFGGSEAFF. The CDR3 DNA sequence: TGCGCCAGCAGCTTCGGGGGGAGTGAAGCTTTCTTT.

The V gene is TRBV5-1, the J gene TRBJ2-1, with D maybe TRBD1 (6 bases). The germline V and J ends were trimmed by 0 bases and 5 bases, with 12 bases remaining between them. CDR3 length: 15 residues. Germline CDR1 and CDR2: SGHRS and YFSETQ. The DNA of the CDR3 is TGCGCCAGCAGCTTGGGATACGCAGGGGACAATGAGCAGTTCTTC. Its translation is CASSLGYAGDNEQFF.

V usage is TRBV28 and J usage is TRBJ2-1; unclear D gene. The CDR3 has 14 residues. V was trimmed by 3 bases and J by 3 bases, leaving 9 bases between them. Germline-derived CDR1 and CDR2 are MDHEN and SYDVKM. The CDR3, as DNA: TGTGCCAGCAGTTTGCCCCAGTTCTACAATGAGCAGTTCTTC. Its protein is CASSLPQFYNEQFF.

A single count supports this clone. V and J are TRBV25-1 and TRBJ2-3; D call uncertain. Germline loops: CDR1 MGHDK, CDR2 SYGVNS. Between the trimmed V and J ends, which lost 6 bases and 4 bases, there was a span of 17 bases. The CDR3 has 15 residues. CDR3 sequence (DNA): TGTGCCAGCAGGGTCTCTCGACTGACGGCAGATACGCAGTATTTT. Protein sequence: CASRVSRLTADTQYF.

The rearrangement uses TRBV7-8 and TRBJ2-2, with TRBD1 identical over 7 bases. The CDR3 is made up of 18 amino acids. After removal of 0 bases from V and 0 bases from J, the junction contained 7 bases not matched to a gene. The germline gives CDR1 SGHVS, CDR2 FQNEAQ. The CDR3 loop reads CASSLAVRQGSNTGELFF. CDR3 sequence (DNA): TGTGCCAGCAGCTTAGCCGTACGACAGGGTTCGAACACCGGGGAGCTGTTTTTT.

This clone was seen more than once but under ten times. The chain has TRBV10-2 and TRBJ1-2, with 7 bases identical to TRBD1. The CDR3 loop spans 15 amino acids. V gave up 0 bases and J gave up 4 bases; unmatched junction bases: 5. Germline V CDR1 and CDR2: WSHSY, SAAADI. The CDR3 is CASSESNRGRYGYTF. Written as DNA, the CDR3 is TGCGCCAGCAGTGAGTCGAACAGGGGACGCTATGGCTACACCTTC.

On this clone itself: Germline is not matched at one junction end, which may reflect a read error. J is TRBJ1-5 and V is TRBV6-1; D is unresolved. The germline gives CDR1 MNHNS, CDR2 SASEGT. This CDR3 has 13 amino acids. The chain's CDR3 is CASSSRSDQPQHF. CDR3 sequence (DNA): TGTGCCAGCAGTTCGCGTAGCGATCAGCCCCAGCATTTT.

This chain links TRBV19 with TRBJ2-6; perhaps TRBD2 as D (6 bases). This CDR3 has 15 amino acids. V shed 4 bases and J shed 3 bases, with 10 bases lying between them. CDR1 LNHDA and CDR2 SQIVND come from the germline V gene (reference sequence). In DNA form, the CDR3 reads TGTGCCAGTAGTAACGGGGGAGGTGGGGCCAACGTCCTGACTTTC. Protein product: CASSNGGGGANVLTF.

V usage is TRBV27 and J usage is TRBJ1-5; 7 bases map to TRBD1. Trimming cost V 5 bases and J 6 bases; bases outside gene matches: 7. CDR3 size: 14 residues. Germline CDR1 is MNHEY and CDR2 is SMNVEV (reference sequence). This chain's CDR3 is CASSPRQGSQPQHF. The CDR3 region has the DNA TGTGCCAGCAGTCCGAGACAGGGTAGTCAGCCCCAGCATTTT.

The chain uses TRBV7-3 and TRBJ2-7, with unresolved D. V was clipped by 7 bases and J by 4 bases, with 14 bases between them. In germline, CDR1 is SGHTA, CDR2 FQGTGA. The length of the CDR3 is 13 residues. The CDR3 protein is CASNPRQAYEQYF. In DNA form, the CDR3 reads TGTGCCAGCAACCCCCGCCAAGCGTACGAGCAGTACTTC.

The chain combines TRBV29-1 with TRBJ2-6, with D perhaps matching TRBD1 (5 bases). This CDR3 has 14 amino acids. Trimming removed 6 bases from V and 3 bases from J, with 12 bases in between. Germline V gene sequence: CDR1 SQVTM, CDR2 ANQGSEA. The CDR3 bases are TGCAGCGTCTTCCAGGGTTTTGGGGCCAACGTCCTGACTTTC. Encoded protein: CSVFQGFGANVLTF.

The V gene is TRBV7-8, the J gene TRBJ1-5; a possible D gene is TRBD1 (5 bases). Per germline, CDR1 SGHVS and CDR2 FQNEAQ. The V and J ends lost 0 bases and 0 bases respectively, with 9 bases between them. The CDR3 runs 16 residues. The CDR3 DNA sequence: TGTGCCAGCAGCTTAGCCCAGGGCCCTAGCAATCAGCCCCAGCATTTT. Its translation: CASSLAQGPSNQPQHF.

The chain links TRBV5-1 to TRBJ2-1, with D maybe TRBD1 (5 bases). CDR1 is SGHRS, CDR2 YFSETQ, per germline. There are 13 residues in the CDR3. With 5 bases removed from V and 1 base from J, the gap between germline ends came to 7 bases. CDR3 bases: TGCGCCAGCAGGCAGGGATCCTACAATGAGCAGTTCTTC. It codes for CASRQGSYNEQFF.

This clone was found a few times. J is TRBJ2-5 and V is TRBV7-8; 7 nucleotides agree with TRBD2. J gave up 5 bases and V 1 base, and 1 base lay outside the gene matches. The germline gives CDR1 SGHVS, CDR2 FQNEAQ. The CDR3 consists of 13 residues. This chain's CDR3 is CASSLVGGETQYF. The CDR3 DNA reads TGTGCCAGCAGCTTAGTGGGGGGGGAGACCCAGTACTTC.

The genes are TRBV19 and TRBJ2-3, with TRBD1 identical over 7 bases. The junction had 10 bases not matched to a gene; V was cut back by 8 bases and J by 5 bases. The CDR3 covers 14 residues. Germline V CDR1 and CDR2: LNHDA, SQIVND (reference sequence). The CDR3 loop is CASSTGENGDTQYF. The DNA of the CDR3 is TGTGCCAGTTCAACAGGGGAGAATGGAGATACGCAGTATTTT.

The chain uses TRBV5-1 and TRBJ2-5; 14 bases line up with TRBD2. Germline V gene data show CDR1 as SGHRS and CDR2 as YFSETQ. The V segment lost 7 bases and the J segment 2 bases; nucleotides outside the gene matches: 7. The CDR3 runs 16 residues. The CDR3, as DNA: TGCGCCAGCTCTCTTGGGACTAGCGGGAGTCAAGAGACCCAGTACTTC. It specifies CASSLGTSGSQETQYF.

The rearrangement joins TRBV28 to TRBJ2-7; 7 bases are shared with TRBD2. The CDR3 is 12 amino acids. Germline trimming cut 5 bases from V and 9 bases from J; bases unmatched to any gene: 7. Germline V lookup: CDR1 MDHEN, CDR2 SYDVKM. The CDR3 DNA is TGTGCCAGCAGTCGCGTGGGGAGGGGGCAGTACTTC. It specifies CASSRVGRGQYF.

V and J are TRBV7-8 and TRBJ2-7; 8 bases agree with TRBD2. V shed 5 bases and J 7 bases; nucleotides not matched to a gene: 10. Germline lookup yields CDR1 SGHVS and CDR2 FQNEAQ. The CDR3 covers 14 residues. The CDR3 loop is CASSGTREVWEQYF. In nucleotides, the CDR3 is TGTGCCAGCAGCGGGACTAGGGAGGTTTGGGAGCAGTACTTC.

A remark on this clone: An end of the junction differs from the germline gene, which may be a read error. The V gene is TRBV7-9, the J gene TRBJ2-7, with TRBD2 matching over 7 bases. The CDR3 length is 16 residues. Per the germline V gene, CDR1 is SEHNR and CDR2 is FQNEAQ (reference sequence). The CDR3 nucleotides read TGTTCCAGCAGCCGGGAGGCCCCTCCAGGGCCCTACGAGCAGTACTTC. Its translation: CSSSREAPPGPYEQYF.

The rearrangement links TRBV9 to TRBJ2-2; 9 bases agree with TRBD2. J lost 3 bases, V lost 0 bases, and 12 bases had no gene match. The germline V gene has CDR1 SGDLS and CDR2 YYNGEE. The CDR3 runs to 19 residues. The CDR3 DNA follows: TGTGCCAGCAGCGTAGAGGTTCTCGGAAGCGGGAGGCACACCGGGGAGCTGTTTTTT. This codes for CASSVEVLGSGRHTGELFF.

This clone was detected once. The gene calls are TRBV30 and TRBJ1-2, with TRBD1 matching over 7 bases. Trimming removed 3 bases from V and 4 bases from J; junction bases left unmatched: 8. Germline V gene lookup returns CDR1 GTSNPN and CDR2 SVGIG (reference sequence). This CDR3 has 14 amino acids. In DNA, the CDR3 is TGTGCCTGGAGGGGACAGTGGGCCCCCTATGGCTACACCTTC. Translation gives CAWRGQWAPYGYTF.